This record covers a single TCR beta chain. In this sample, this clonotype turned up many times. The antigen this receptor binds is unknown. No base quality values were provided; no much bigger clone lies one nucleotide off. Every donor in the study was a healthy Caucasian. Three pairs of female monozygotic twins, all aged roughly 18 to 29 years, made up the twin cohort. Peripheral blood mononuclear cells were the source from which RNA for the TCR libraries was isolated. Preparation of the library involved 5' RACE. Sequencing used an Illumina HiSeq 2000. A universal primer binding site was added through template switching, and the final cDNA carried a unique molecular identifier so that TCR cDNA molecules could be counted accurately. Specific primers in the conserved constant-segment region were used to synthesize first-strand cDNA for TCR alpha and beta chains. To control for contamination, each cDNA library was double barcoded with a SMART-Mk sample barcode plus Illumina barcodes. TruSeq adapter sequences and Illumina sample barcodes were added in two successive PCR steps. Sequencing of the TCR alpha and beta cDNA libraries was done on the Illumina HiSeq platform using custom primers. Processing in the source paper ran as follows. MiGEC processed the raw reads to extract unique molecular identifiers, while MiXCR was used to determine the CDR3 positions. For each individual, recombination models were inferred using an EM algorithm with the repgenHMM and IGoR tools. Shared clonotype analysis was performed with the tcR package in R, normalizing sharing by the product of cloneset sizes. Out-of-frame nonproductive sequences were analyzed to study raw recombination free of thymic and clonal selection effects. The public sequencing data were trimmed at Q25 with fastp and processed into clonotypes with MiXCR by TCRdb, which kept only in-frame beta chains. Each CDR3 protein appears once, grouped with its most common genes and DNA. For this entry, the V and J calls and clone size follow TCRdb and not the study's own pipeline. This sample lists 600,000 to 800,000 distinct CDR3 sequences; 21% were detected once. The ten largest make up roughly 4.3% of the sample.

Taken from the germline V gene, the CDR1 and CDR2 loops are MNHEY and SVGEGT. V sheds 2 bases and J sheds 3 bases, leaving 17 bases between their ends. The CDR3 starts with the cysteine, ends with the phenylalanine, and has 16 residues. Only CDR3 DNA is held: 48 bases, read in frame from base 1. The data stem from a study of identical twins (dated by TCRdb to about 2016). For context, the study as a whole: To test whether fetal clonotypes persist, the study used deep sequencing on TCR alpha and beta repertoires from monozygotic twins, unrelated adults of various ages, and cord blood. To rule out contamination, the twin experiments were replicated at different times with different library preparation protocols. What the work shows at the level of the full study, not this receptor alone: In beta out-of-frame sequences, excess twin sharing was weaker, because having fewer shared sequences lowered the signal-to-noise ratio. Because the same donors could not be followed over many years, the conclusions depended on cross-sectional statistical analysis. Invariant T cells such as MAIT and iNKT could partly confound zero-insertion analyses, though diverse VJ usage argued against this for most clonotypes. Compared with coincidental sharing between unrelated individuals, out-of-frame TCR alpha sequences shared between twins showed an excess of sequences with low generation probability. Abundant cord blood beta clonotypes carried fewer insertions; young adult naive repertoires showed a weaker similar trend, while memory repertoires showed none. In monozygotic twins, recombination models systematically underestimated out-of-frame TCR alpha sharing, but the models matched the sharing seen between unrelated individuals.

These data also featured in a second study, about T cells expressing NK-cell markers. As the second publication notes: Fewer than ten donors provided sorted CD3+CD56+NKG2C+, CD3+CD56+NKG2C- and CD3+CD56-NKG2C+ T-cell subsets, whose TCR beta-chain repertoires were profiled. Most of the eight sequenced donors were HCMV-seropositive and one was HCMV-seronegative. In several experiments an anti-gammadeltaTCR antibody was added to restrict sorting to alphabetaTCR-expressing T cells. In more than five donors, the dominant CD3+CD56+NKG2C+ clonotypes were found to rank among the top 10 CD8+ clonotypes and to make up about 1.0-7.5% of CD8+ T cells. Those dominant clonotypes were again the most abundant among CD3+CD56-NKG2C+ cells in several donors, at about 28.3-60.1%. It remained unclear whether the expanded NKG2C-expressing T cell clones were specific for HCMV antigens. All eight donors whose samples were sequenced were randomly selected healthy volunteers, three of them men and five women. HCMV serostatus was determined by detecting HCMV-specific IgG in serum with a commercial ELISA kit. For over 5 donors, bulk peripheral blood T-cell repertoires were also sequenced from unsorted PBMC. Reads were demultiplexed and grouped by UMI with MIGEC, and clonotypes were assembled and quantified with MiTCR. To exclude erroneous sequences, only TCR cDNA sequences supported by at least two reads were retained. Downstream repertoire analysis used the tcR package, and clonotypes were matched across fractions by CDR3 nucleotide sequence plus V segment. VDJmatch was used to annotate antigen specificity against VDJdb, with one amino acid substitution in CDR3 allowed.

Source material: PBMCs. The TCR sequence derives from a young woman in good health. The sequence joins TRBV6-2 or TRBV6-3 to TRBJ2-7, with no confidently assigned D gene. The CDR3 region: CASSYELGRLNYEQYF. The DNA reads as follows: TGTGCCAGCAGTTACGAGTTGGGTCGGCTTAACTACGAGCAGTACTTC.